These 15 T cell receptor beta chains share one sample of origin, sequenced in a study of blood T cell repertoires in COVID-19. Generated by immunoSEQ multiplex PCR, the TCRdb table keeps only in-frame clones and is missing some. This table has fewer than 80,000 clones, just under 95% appearing once. What was sequenced was peripheral blood. These receptor sequences come from a human donor in a cohort sampled during active COVID-19.

The V call is TRBV5-1, the J call TRBJ1-5, with 9 bases fitting TRBD1. Germline V lookup: CDR1 SGHRS, CDR2 YFSETQ. This CDR3 has 14 amino acids. The V and J ends lost 3 bases and 4 bases, in that order; junction bases with no gene match: 2. DNA for the CDR3: TGCGCCAGCAGCTCCGGGACAGGGAATCAGCCCCAGCATTTT. Protein product: CASSSGTGNQPQHF.

This chain connects TRBV7-3 to TRBJ2-3; 7 nucleotides align to TRBD1. Germline trimming cut 5 bases from V and 7 bases from J; bases unmatched to any gene: 12. The CDR3 spans 15 residues. Germline V gives CDR1 SGHTA, CDR2 FQGTGA. The CDR3 loop reads CASSASSTGTNTQYF. CDR3 DNA sequence: TGTGCCAGCAGCGCATCCTCGACAGGGACAAATACGCAGTATTTT.

The genes are TRBV10-1 and TRBJ1-5; tentatively, D is TRBD1 (6 bases). The CDR3 sequence is 11 residues long. The V gene lost 6 bases and the J gene lost 11 bases, with 11 bases spanning the gap. CDR1 is WNHNN and CDR2 is SYGVQD in the germline V gene (reference sequence). CDR3 amino acids: CASSGGPAQHF. CDR3 nucleotide sequence: TGCGCCAGCAGCGGGGGGCCGGCCCAGCATTTT.

The chain employs TRBV11-3 and TRBJ2-1; perhaps TRBD2 as D (6 bases). The germline V and J ends were trimmed by 4 bases and 7 bases, with 14 bases remaining between them. CDR3 length: 14 amino acids. CDR1 SGHNT and CDR2 YENEEA come from the germline V gene. The CDR3 is CASSSGSPGNEQFF. The CDR3 DNA sequence: TGTGCCAGCAGCTCCGGGAGCCCGGGGAATGAGCAGTTCTTC.

The genes are TRBV3-1 (or the pseudogene TRBV3-2) and TRBJ2-5; weak D call: TRBD2 (5 bases). Trimming removed 0 bases from V and 5 bases from J, with 7 bases in between. This CDR3 comprises 13 residues. Germline V lookup: CDR1 LGHDT, CDR2 YNNKEL (reference sequence). In DNA, the CDR3 is TGTGCCAGCAGCCAAGAGTGGAGGGAGACCCAGTACTTC. It yields the protein CASSQEWRETQYF.

The chain couples TRBV3-1 (or the pseudogene TRBV3-2) to TRBJ1-2; no firm D call. The germline V gene encodes CDR1 LGHDT and CDR2 YNNKEL (reference sequence). Trimming left V 3 bases short and J 3 bases short, with 11 bases between. CDR3 size: 14 residues. CDR3 residues: CASSHLGRHYGYTF. CDR3 nucleotides: TGTGCCAGCAGCCATTTGGGGAGGCACTATGGCTACACCTTC.

The V call is TRBV11-2, the J call TRBJ1-3; 7 bases are shared with TRBD1. Germline V CDR1 and CDR2: SGHAT, FQNNGV. The ends lost 5 bases at V and 0 bases at J; junction bases unmatched: 13. The CDR3 loop spans 18 amino acids. CDR3 sequence (DNA): TGTGCCAGCAGCGACTGGACAGGCTCTATTAGCTCTGGAAACACCATATATTTT. It specifies CASSDWTGSISSGNTIYF. Full variable domain (missing parts from reference TRBV11-2 and TRBJ1-3): EAGVAQSPRYKIIEKRQSVAFWCNPISGHATLYWYQQILGQGPKLLIQFQNNGVVDDSQLPKDRFSAERLKGVDSTLKIQPAKLEDSAVYLCASSDWTGSISSGNTIYFGEGSWLTVV.

This clone was observed a single time. The V call is TRBV5-6, the J call TRBJ2-7, with 8 bases aligning to TRBD1. The V segment lost 3 bases and the J segment 2 bases; nucleotides outside the gene matches: 7. Germline V CDR1 and CDR2: SGHDT, YYEEEE. The CDR3 sequence is 15 residues long. This CDR3 reads CASSYSGQGPYEQYF. Written as DNA, the CDR3 is TGTGCCAGCAGCTACTCCGGACAGGGACCCTACGAGCAGTACTTC.

This chain links TRBV3-1 (or the pseudogene TRBV3-2) with TRBJ2-4; D might be TRBD2 (6 bases). CDR1 and CDR2 from the germline V gene are LGHDT and YNNKEL (reference sequence). CDR3 length: 14 residues. With 0 bases removed from V and 6 bases from J, the gap between germline ends came to 9 bases. This chain's CDR3 is CASSQDGGVNIQYF. The CDR3 DNA reads as TGTGCCAGCAGCCAAGACGGAGGGGTAAACATTCAGTACTTC.

This rearrangement joins TRBV18 to TRBJ1-5, with D maybe TRBD1 (6 bases). This CDR3 is 14 amino acids long. The germline gives CDR1 KGHSH, CDR2 LQKENI. Trimming took 5 bases from V and 3 from J, leaving 11 bases between them. CDR3 nucleotides: TGTGCCAGCTCAGTGGACAGCGTCAATCAGCCCCAGCATTTT. It encodes CASSVDSVNQPQHF.

V gene TRBV2 combines with J gene TRBJ2-1; 12 bases fit TRBD2. Germline lookup yields CDR1 SNHLY and CDR2 FYNNEI. V shed 11 bases, J shed 2 bases, and the junction held 7 bases outside the gene matches. The CDR3 totals 15 residues. This chain's CDR3 is CACSLAGGPYNEQFF. The CDR3 coding sequence is TGTGCCTGCTCACTAGCGGGGGGACCCTACAATGAGCAGTTCTTC.

The rearrangement links TRBV19 to TRBJ2-5; D gene uncertain. V lost 0 bases and J 7 bases, leaving 6 bases between the germline ends. The CDR3 consists of 12 residues. Germline lookup yields CDR1 LNHDA and CDR2 SQIVND (reference sequence). Here the CDR3 DNA reads TGTGCCAGTAGTATAGACCCCAGGACCCAGTACTTC. Protein sequence: CASSIDPRTQYF.

J is TRBJ1-5 and V is TRBV28; TRBD1 matches 8 bases. This CDR3 is 14 amino acids long. Germline CDR1 reads MDHEN; CDR2 reads SYDVKM. V lost 3 bases to trimming and J lost 7 bases; unmatched junction nucleotides: 5. The CDR3 DNA follows: TGTGCCAGCAGTTTGTGGACAGGGACCCAGCCCCAGCATTTT. Translation gives CASSLWTGTQPQHF.

The V and J genes are TRBV29-1 and TRBJ2-7; no definite D call. Germline lookup yields CDR1 SQVTM and CDR2 ANQGSEA. V gave up 1 base and J gave up 4 bases, with 8 bases separating them. CDR3 length equals 12 residues. The CDR3 spells CSVEGSAYEQYF. CDR3 sequence (DNA): TGCAGCGTTGAAGGATCCGCGTACGAGCAGTACTTC.

This chain links TRBV23-1 with TRBJ1-5; 7 positions match TRBD1. TRBV23-1 qualifies as an ORF whose function is uncertain. V lost 0 bases, J lost 8 bases, and 7 bases stayed unmatched. CDR3 length equals 15 residues. The CDR3 nucleotides read TGCGCCAGCAGTCAATCCAGGACAGGTCATGAGCCCCAGCATTTT. This encodes CASSQSRTGHEPQHF.